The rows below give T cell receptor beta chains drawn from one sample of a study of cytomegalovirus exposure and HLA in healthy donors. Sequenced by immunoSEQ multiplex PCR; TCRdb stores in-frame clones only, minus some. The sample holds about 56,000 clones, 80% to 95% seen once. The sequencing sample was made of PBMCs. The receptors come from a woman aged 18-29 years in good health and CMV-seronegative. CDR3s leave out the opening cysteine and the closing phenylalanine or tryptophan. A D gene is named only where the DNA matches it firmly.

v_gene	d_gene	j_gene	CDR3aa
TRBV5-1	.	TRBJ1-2	ASSLEAASYGYT
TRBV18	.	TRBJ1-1	ASSPQGISAEAF
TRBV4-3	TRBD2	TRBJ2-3	ASSQDLAGGSDTQY
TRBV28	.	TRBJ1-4	ASSLSGGREKLF
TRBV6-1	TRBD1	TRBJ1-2	ASRGISGTEYGYT
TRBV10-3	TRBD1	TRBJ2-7	AIRGQGVYEQY
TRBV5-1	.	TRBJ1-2	ASSLQGGYGYT
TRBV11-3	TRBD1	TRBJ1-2	ASSPLTGTGFDYGYT
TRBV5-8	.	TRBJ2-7	ASTPGISSLYEQY
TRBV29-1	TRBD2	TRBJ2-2	SVYILAGGRTGELF
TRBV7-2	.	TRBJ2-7	ASSLDLGQPPY
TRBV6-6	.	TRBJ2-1	ASSFPGDLSYNEQF
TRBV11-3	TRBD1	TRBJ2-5	ASSPGTDQETQY
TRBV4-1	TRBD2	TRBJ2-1	ASSWGGWLAGLNEQF
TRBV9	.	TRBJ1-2	ASSPYPSLRGAPGYT
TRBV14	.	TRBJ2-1	ASSQGAWEQF
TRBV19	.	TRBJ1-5	ASSITGNQPQH
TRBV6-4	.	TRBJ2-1	ASSVATGGGEQF
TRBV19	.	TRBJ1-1	ASSIGRNTEAF
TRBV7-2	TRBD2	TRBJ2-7	ASSLGLAGDLRAYEQY
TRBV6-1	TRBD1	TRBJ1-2	ASSVTGSYGYT
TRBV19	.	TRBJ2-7	ASSIAVGDREAYEQY
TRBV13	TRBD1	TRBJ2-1	ASSGGQAQF